This TCR beta chain was sequenced for a study of response to subunit inactivated influenza vaccine. Via MiXCR, TCRdb re-called the RT-PCR reads, giving one row per CDR3 protein. The top ten clones hold roughly 7.2% of a sample with hundreds of thousands of distinct CDR3 sequences, 14% of them seen once. V lost 5 bases to trimming and J lost 1 base; unmatched junction nucleotides: 9. CDR1 and CDR2 (germline): DFQATT, SNEGSKA (reference sequence). The CDR3 consists of 15 residues. Material: PBMCs from blood, obtained 14 to 15 days before vaccination. The sequence was collected from a man aged 45-65 years who received an inactivated influenza vaccine. The V gene is TRBV20-1, the J gene TRBJ2-5; 8 nucleotides match TRBD2. CDR3 nucleotides: TGCAGTGCTTCCCCCGCGGGGGGCCTCCAAGAGACCCAGTACTTC. Translation: CSASPAGGLQETQYF.